This paragraph reports one T cell receptor beta chain. Its antigen is still unknown. The record has no base qualities; no much larger clone is one base away. TCRbeta CDR3 regions were amplified from genomic DNA using the immunoSEQ Assay, a bias-controlled multiplex PCR. For the original study's pipeline: Nucleated cell counts per sample were estimated from amplification of reference gene primers within the assay. Sequence reads were collapsed and filtered to measure the absolute abundance of every unique TCRbeta CDR3 rearrangement. Productive Simpson clonality was computed per sample as the square root of Simpson's diversity index over productive rearrangements. The table comes from immuneACCESS by way of TCRdb, which keeps in-frame sequences with V and J called. Part of the clones is missing from these tables; in studies checked, under half for an unresolved V gene and the rest for unknown reasons. The D gene and trimming were derived from the DNA, and the V and J assignments and clone size from that table. The sample includes about 60,000 clones, with around 80% observed a single time. The top ten hold 3% to 4.5% of the sample.

This entry belongs to a study of blood T cell repertoires in COVID-19 (TCRdb year 2020). For the study in its entirety: The collaborator samples originated in the United States, Italy and Spain and spanned the acute and convalescent phases of COVID-19. The prospective study material was composed of cDNA or gDNA derived from T cells, B-cell-depleted T cells, or PBMCs. Deeply sampled blood TCRbeta repertoires from subjects exposed to, actively infected with, or recovered from COVID-19 were included in the dataset. A freely available public database, intended as a resource for researchers studying the immune response to SARS-CoV-2, is where the repertoires were released. The samples were drawn from two sources: the first 160 participants of the ongoing ImmuneRACE study, and 1,000 to 1,500 subjects contributed by 6 global collaborators. The sample metadata nearly always contained a de-identified subject ID, COVID-19 status, age in years and sex. Where available, HLA class I and class II types were taken from metadata supplied by the sample provider and were not determined by assay-based typing.

Via the germline V gene, CDR1 is MDHEN and CDR2 SYDVKM. V has 5 bases trimmed and J has 5 bases trimmed; junction bases matching no gene number 8. From cysteine to phenylalanine, the CDR3 is 15 amino acids long. The entry retains the CDR3 DNA only, 45 bases that are in frame from base 1. The study at large found these results: How much clinical and demographic metadata was included differed by source and by participant, and the metadata was provided uncurated.

Participants in the prospective study were enrolled through a virtual design, were aged about 18 to 89 years, and lived in about two dozen United States geographic areas. Cohort assignment in the prospective study relied on participant-reported clinical history from a screening survey and a study questionnaire. Each participant in the prospective study had whole blood, serum and a nasopharyngeal or oropharyngeal swab collected by mobile phlebotomists. Participants in the prospective study had the option to provide additional blood draws and questionnaires over an approximately 2-month period. Blood samples from the prospective study were shipped frozen or at room temperature prior to DNA extraction.

The material sequenced was PBMCs or T cells enriched from blood (not recorded which). This clonotype was sampled from a middle-aged woman with acute COVID-19. The rearrangement joined TRBV28 to TRBJ2-5, and 10 junction bases match TRBD2. The DNA sequence reads TGTGCCAGCAGTGAACCCCTAGCGGGGGCCGAGACCCAGTACTTC. Its product reads: CASSEPLAGAETQYF.